The 8 T cell receptor beta chains in this list originate from one sample, sequenced in a study of T cell responses to AZD1222 COVID-19 vaccine. This table comes from immunoSEQ multiplex PCR, and its TCRdb copy is limited to in-frame clones, with some not included. The sample holds approximately 67,000 clones, about 83% seen once. Sequencing used peripheral blood, obtained 28 days after the second AZD1222 dose. These receptors came from an adult who received the AZD1222 COVID-19 vaccine.

The rearrangement links TRBV4-1 to TRBJ1-5; TRBD1 is a possible D gene (5 bases). Germline V gene data show CDR1 as MGHRA and CDR2 as YSYEKL. This CDR3 region has 15 residues. The V end was cut by 1 base, the J end by 5 bases, with 12 bases between. The CDR3 sequence: CASSQVIGDYQPQHF. In DNA, the CDR3 is TGCGCCAGCAGCCAAGTTATTGGGGACTATCAGCCCCAGCATTTT.

This clone was recorded only once. This sequence joins TRBV5-4 and TRBJ1-1, with D possibly matching TRBD1 (6 bases). The germline gives CDR1 SGHNT, CDR2 YYREEE (reference sequence). V gave up 4 bases and J gave up 5 bases, with 15 bases separating them. The CDR3 is 14 amino acids. The CDR3 DNA follows: TGTGCCAGCAGCCCCGTGGAGGGGGGGACTGAAGCTTTCTTT. Encoded protein: CASSPVEGGTEAFF.

The rearrangement joins TRBV30 to TRBJ2-7, with D tentatively TRBD1 (5 bases). The CDR3 extends over 14 amino acids. The germline CDR1 and CDR2 sequences are GTSNPN and SVGIG (reference sequence). Trimming took 1 base from V and 0 from J, leaving 10 bases between them. CDR3 residues: CAWSEGPGSYEQYF. The CDR3 DNA is TGTGCCTGGAGTGAGGGGCCGGGCTCCTACGAGCAGTACTTC. Looking up the rest from reference TRBV30 and TRBJ2-7 gives the full variable domain: SQTIHQWPATLVQPVGSPLSLECTVEGTSNPNLYWYRQAAGRGLQLLFYSVGIGQISSEVPQNLSASRPQDRQFILSSKKLLLSDSGFYLCAWSEGPGSYEQYFGPGTRLTVT.

The gene calls are TRBV7-6 and TRBJ2-5; D is ambiguous. The length of the CDR3 is 14 residues. The germline V and J ends were trimmed by 2 bases and 4 bases, with 11 bases remaining between them. In germline, CDR1 is SGHVS, CDR2 FNYEAQ. The CDR3 loop reads CASSLRAIAETQYF. The CDR3 DNA is TGTGCCAGCAGCTTAAGGGCCATAGCAGAGACCCAGTACTTC.

The chain combines TRBV7-9 with TRBJ1-1; TRBD1 agrees at 8 bases. V dropped 5 bases and J dropped 1; count of bases not matched to a gene: 6. The CDR3 consists of 15 residues. The germline V gene has CDR1 SEHNR and CDR2 FQNEAQ (reference sequence). In DNA, the CDR3 is TGTGCCAGCAGCCAACAGGGGGGAAAGAACACTGAAGCTTTCTTT. This translates into CASSQQGGKNTEAFF.

This chain uses TRBV6-1 with TRBJ2-3; 10 bases are a match to TRBD2. The CDR3 consists of 16 residues. Germline V lookup: CDR1 MNHNS, CDR2 SASEGT. Losses at the gene ends were 2 bases for V and 4 bases for J; bases not matched to a gene: 6. This CDR3 reads CASSELAGAPSDTQYF. In nucleotides, the CDR3 is TGTGCCAGCAGTGAACTAGCGGGGGCACCATCAGATACGCAGTATTTT.

This clone was counted a single time. This rearrangement joins TRBV20-1 to TRBJ2-7; D unclear. V was pared by 5 bases and J by 3 bases, with 8 bases between. CDR3 length: 11 amino acids. CDR1 and CDR2 from the germline V gene are DFQATT and SNEGSKA (reference sequence). CDR3 coding DNA: TGCAGTGCTGCGGCCCTCTACGAGCAGTACTTC. Amino acids: CSAAALYEQYF.

The V call is TRBV19, the J call TRBJ1-5, with D perhaps matching TRBD1 (6 bases). V dropped 7 bases and J dropped 4 bases, with 20 bases sitting between them. CDR1 and CDR2 (germline): LNHDA, SQIVND (reference sequence). The CDR3 covers 16 residues. The chain's CDR3 is CASTPLARGANQPQHF. CDR3 coding DNA: TGTGCCAGTACTCCCCTCGCCAGGGGAGCTAATCAGCCCCAGCATTTT. Filled out from reference TRBV19 and TRBJ1-5, the complete variable domain reads DGGITQSPKYLFRKEGQNVTLSCEQNLNHDAMYWYRQDPGQGLRLIYYSQIVNDFQKGDIAEGYSVSREKKESFPLTVTSAQKNPTAFYLCASTPLARGANQPQHFGDGTRLSIL.